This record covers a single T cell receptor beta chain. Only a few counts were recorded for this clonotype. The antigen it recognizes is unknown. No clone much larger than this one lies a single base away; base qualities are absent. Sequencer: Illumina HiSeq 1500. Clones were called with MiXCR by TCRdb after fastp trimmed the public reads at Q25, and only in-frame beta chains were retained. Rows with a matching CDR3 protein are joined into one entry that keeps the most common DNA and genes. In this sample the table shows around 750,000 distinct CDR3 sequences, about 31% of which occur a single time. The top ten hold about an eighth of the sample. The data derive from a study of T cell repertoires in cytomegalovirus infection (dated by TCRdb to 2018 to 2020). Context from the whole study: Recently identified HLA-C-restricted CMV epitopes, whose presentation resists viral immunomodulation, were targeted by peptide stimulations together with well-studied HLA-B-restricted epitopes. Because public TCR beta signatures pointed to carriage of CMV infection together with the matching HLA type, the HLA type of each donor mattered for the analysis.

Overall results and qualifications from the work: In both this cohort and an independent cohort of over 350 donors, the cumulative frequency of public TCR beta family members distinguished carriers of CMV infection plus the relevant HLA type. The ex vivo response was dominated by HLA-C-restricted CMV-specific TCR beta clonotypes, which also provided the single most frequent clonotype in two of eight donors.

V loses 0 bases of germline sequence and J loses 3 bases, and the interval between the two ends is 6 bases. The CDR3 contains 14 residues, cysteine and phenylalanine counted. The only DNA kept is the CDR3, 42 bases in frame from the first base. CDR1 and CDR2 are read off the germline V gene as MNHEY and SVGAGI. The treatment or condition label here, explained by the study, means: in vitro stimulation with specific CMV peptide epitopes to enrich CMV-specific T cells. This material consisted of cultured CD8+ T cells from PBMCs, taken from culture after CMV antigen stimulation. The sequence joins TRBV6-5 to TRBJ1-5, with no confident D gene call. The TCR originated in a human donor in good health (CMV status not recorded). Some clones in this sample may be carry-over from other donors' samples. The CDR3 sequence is CASSYSRSNQPQHF. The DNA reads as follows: TGTGCCAGCAGTTACTCGAGATCCAATCAGCCCCAGCATTTT.